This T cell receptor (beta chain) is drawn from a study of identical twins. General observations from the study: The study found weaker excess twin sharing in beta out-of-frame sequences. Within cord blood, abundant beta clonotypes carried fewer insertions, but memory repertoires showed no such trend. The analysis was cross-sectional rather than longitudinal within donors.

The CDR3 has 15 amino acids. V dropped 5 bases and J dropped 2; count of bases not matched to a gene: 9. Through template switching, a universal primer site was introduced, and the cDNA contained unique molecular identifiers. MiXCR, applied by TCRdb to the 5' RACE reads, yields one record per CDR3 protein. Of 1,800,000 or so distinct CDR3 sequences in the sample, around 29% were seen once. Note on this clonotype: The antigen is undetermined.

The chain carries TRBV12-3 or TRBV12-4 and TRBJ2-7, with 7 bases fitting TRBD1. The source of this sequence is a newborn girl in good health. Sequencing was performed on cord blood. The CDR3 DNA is TGTGCCAGCAGTGATCGACAGGGATCGACCTACGAGCAGTACTTC. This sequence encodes CASSDRQGSTYEQYF.